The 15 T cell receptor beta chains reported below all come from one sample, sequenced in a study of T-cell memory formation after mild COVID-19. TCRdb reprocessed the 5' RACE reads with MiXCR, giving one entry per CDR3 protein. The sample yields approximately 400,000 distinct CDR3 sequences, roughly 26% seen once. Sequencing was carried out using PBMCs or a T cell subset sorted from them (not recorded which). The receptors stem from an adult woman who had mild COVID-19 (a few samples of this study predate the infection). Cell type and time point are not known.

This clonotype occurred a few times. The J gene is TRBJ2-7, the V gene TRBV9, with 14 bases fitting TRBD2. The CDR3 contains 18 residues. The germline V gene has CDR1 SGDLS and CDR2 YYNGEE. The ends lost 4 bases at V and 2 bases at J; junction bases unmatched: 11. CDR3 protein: CASSPGLAGGHPAYEQYF. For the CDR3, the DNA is TGTGCCAGCAGCCCAGGACTAGCGGGGGGCCACCCCGCCTACGAGCAGTACTTC. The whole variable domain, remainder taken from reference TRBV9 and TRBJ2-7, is DSGVTQTPKHLITATGQRVTLRCSPRSGDLSVYWYQQSLDQGLQFLIQYYNGEERAKGNILERFSAQQFPDLHSELNLSSLELGDSALYFCASSPGLAGGHPAYEQYFGPGTRLTVT.

CDR3 amino acids: CASSQFTATYEQYF. For the CDR3, the DNA is TGCGCCAGCAGCCAGTTTACAGCTACCTACGAGCAGTACTTC. V and J are TRBV4-1 and TRBJ2-7; D is unclear. This CDR3 has 14 residues. The germline V gene has CDR1 MGHRA and CDR2 YSYEKL. The V gene lost 3 bases and the J gene lost 2 bases, with 11 bases spanning the gap.

The CDR3 nucleotides are TGCAGCGTTGACAGGGCTCATGAGCAGTTCTTC. This sequence encodes CSVDRAHEQFF. The rearrangement links TRBV29-1 to TRBJ2-1; D possibly corresponds to TRBD1 (5 bases). The CDR3 extends over 11 amino acids. Looked up from germline, CDR1 is SQVTM and CDR2 is ANQGSEA. Trimming left V 3 bases short and J 8 bases short, with 8 bases between.

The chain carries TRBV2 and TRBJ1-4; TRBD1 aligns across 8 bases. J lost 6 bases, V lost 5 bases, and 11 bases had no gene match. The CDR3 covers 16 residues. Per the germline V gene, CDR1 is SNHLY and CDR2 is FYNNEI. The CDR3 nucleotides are TGTGCCAGCAGTTTCAATGGACAGGGTGCGCATGAAAAACTGTTTTTT. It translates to CASSFNGQGAHEKLFF.

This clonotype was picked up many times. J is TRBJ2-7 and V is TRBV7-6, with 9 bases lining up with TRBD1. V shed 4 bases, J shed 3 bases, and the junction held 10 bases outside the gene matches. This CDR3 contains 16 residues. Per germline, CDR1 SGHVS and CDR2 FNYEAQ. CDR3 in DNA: TGTGCCAGCAGCTCCTACAGGGACAGGGACCACTACGAGCAGTACTTC. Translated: CASSSYRDRDHYEQYF.

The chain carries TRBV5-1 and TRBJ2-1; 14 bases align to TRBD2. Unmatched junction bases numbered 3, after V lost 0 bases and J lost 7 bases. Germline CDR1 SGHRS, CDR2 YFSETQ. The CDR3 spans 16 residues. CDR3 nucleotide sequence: TGCGCCAGCAGCTTGGCTGGGACTAGCGGGAGAAATGAGCAGTTCTTC. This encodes CASSLAGTSGRNEQFF.

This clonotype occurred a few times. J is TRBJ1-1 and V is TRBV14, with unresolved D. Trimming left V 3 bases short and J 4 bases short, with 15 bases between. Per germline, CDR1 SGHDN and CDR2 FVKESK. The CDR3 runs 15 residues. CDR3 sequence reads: CASSHAVQVGTEAFF. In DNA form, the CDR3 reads TGTGCCAGCAGCCATGCTGTCCAGGTGGGCACTGAAGCTTTCTTT.

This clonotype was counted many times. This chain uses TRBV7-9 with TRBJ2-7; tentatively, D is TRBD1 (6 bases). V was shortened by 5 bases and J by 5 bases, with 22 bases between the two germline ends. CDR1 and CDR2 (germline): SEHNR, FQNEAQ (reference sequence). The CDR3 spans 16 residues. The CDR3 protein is CASSPTRDNQDHEQYF. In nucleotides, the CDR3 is TGTGCCAGCAGCCCCACCCGGGACAATCAGGACCACGAGCAGTACTTC. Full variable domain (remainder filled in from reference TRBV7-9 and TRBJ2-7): DTGVSQNPRHKITKRGQNVTFRCDPISEHNRLYWYRQTLGQGPEFLTYFQNEAQLEKSRLLSDRFSAERPKGSFSTLEIQRTEQGDSAMYLCASSPTRDNQDHEQYFGPGTRLTVT.

CDR3 sequence (DNA): TGTGCCACCAGAGGGGACTGGCTCTACAATGAGCAGTTCTTC. Translating gives CATRGDWLYNEQFF. V and J are TRBV24-1 and TRBJ2-1; D is possibly TRBD2 (6 bases). CDR3 length: 14 residues. Trimming stripped 7 bases from V and 3 bases from J, with 12 bases between. Germline V gene sequence: CDR1 KGHDR, CDR2 SFDVKD.

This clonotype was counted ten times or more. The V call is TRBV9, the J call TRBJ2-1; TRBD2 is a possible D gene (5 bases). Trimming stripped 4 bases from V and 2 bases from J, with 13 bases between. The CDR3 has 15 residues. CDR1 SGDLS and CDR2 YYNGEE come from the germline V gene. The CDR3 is CASSTGTLAYNEQFF. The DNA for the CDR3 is TGTGCCAGCAGCACGGGAACTCTCGCCTACAATGAGCAGTTCTTC.

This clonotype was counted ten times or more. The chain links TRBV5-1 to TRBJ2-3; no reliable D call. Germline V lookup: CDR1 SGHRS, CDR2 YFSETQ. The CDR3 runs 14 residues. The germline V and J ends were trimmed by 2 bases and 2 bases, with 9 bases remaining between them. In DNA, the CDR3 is TGCGCCAGCAGCTTTGGATCAGCCACAGATACGCAGTATTTT. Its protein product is CASSFGSATDTQYF. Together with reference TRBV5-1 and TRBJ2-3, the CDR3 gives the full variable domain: KAGVTQTPRYLIKTRGQQVTLSCSPISGHRSVSWYQQTPGQGLQFLFEYFSETQRNKGNFPGRFSGRQFSNSRSEMNVSTLELGDSALYLCASSFGSATDTQYFGPGTRLTVL.

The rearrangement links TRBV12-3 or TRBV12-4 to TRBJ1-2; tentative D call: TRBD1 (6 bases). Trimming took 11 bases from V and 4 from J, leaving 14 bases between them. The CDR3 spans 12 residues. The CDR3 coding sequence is TGTGCCGGGGGGCAGGGGTCCTATGGCTACACCTTC. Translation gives CAGGQGSYGYTF.

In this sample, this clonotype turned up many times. CDR3 DNA: TGTGCCAGCAGTTTTGGCTTTACTGAAGCTTTCTTT. This sequence encodes CASSFGFTEAFF. The J gene is TRBJ1-1, the V gene TRBV12-3 or TRBV12-4; D remains unclear. There are 12 residues in the CDR3. V was trimmed by 3 bases and J by 5 bases, leaving 7 bases between them.

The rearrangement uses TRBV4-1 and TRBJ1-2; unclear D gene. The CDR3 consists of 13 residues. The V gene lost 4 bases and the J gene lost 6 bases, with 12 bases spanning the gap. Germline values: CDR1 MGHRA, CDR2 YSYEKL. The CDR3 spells CASSRTARDGYTF. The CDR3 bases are TGCGCCAGCAGCCGTACAGCGAGAGATGGCTACACCTTC.

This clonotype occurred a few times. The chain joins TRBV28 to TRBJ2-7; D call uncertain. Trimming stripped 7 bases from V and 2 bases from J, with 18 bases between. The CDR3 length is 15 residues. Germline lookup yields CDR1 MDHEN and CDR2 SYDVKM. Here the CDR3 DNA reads TGTGCCAGCACCAATCTCCGGGCAGGAGCCTACGAGCAGTACTTC. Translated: CASTNLRAGAYEQYF.